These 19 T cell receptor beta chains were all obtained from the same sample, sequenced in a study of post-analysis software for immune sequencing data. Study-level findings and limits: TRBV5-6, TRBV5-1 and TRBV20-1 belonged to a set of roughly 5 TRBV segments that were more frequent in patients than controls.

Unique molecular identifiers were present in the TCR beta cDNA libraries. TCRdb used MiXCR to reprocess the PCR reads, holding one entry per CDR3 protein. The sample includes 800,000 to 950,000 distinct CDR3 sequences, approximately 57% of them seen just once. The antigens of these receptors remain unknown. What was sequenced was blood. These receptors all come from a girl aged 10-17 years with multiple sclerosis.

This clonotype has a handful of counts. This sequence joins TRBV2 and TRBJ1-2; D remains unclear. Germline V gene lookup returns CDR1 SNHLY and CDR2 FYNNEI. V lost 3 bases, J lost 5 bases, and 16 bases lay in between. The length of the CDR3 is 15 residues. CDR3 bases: TGTGCCAGCAGTGAGTTGGCCGGAGAGGGATATGGCTACACCTTC. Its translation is CASSELAGEGYGYTF.

The CDR3 DNA is TGCGCCAGCAGCTGGGGCATCCCCTCAAGGGAGACCCAGTACTTC. Its translation: CASSWGIPSRETQYF. This sequence joins TRBV5-1 and TRBJ2-5, with D possibly TRBD1 on 5 matching bases. The CDR3 spans 15 residues. V lost 3 bases to trimming and J lost 5 bases, with 17 bases between them. Germline CDR1 reads SGHRS; CDR2 reads YFSETQ.

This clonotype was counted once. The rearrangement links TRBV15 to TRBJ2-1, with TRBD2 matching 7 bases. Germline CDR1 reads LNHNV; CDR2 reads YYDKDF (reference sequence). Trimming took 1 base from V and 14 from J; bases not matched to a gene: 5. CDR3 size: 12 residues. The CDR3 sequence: CATSRGGLFEFF. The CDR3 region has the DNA TGTGCCACCAGCAGAGGGGGACTATTCGAGTTCTTC.

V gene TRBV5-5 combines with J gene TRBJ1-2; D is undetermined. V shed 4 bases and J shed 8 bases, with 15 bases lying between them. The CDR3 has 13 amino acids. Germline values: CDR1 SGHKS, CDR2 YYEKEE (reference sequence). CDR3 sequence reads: CASSGGPFKGYTF. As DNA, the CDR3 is TGTGCCAGCAGCGGTGGACCGTTCAAAGGCTACACCTTC.

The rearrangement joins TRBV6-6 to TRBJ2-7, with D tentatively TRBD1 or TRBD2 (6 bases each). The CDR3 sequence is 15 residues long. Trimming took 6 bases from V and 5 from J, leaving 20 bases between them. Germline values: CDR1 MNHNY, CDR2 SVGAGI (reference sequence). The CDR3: CASSHTGAREDEQYF. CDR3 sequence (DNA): TGTGCCAGCAGCCATACGGGGGCGAGGGAAGACGAGCAGTACTTC.

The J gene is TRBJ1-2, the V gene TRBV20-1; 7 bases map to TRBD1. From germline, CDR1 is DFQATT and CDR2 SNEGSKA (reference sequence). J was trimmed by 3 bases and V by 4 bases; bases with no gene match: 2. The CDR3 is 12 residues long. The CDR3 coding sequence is TGCAGTGCTACTACAGGGGACTATGGCTACACCTTC. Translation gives CSATTGDYGYTF.

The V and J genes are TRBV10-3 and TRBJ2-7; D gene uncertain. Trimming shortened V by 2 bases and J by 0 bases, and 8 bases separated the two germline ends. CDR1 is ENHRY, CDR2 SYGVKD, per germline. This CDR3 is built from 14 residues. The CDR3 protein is CAISEDHISYEQYF. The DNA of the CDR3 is TGTGCCATCAGTGAGGACCACATCTCCTACGAGCAGTACTTC.

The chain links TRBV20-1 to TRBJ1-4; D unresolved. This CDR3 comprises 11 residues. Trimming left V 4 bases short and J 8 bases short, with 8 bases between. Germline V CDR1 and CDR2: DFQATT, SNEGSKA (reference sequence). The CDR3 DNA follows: TGCAGTGCTATCCGGAAGGAAAAACTGTTTTTT. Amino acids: CSAIRKEKLFF.

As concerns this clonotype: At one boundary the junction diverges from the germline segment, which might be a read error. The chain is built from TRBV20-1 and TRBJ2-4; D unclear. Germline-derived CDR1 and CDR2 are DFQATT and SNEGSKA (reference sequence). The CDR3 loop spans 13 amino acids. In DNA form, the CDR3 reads TGCAGTGCTAGACCTGTAGCCAAGAACATTCAGTACTTC. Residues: CSARPVAKNIQYF.

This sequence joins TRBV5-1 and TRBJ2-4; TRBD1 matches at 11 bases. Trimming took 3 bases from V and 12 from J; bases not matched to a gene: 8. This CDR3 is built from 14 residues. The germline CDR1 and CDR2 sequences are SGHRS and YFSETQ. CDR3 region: CASSWTGGSHDQYF. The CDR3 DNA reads TGCGCCAGCAGCTGGACAGGGGGCTCCCACGATCAGTACTTC.

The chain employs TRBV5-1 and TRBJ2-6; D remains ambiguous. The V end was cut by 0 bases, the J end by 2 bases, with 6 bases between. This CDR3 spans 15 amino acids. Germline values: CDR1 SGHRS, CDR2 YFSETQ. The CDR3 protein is CASSLEIAGANVLTF. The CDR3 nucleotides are TGCGCCAGCAGCTTGGAGATCGCTGGGGCCAACGTCCTGACTTTC.

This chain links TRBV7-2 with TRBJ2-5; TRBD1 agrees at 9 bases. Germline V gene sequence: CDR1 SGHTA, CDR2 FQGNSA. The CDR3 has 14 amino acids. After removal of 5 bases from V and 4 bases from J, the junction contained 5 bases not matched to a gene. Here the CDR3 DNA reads TGTGCCAGCAGCACTAGGACAGGGGCAGAGACCCAGTACTTC. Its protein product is CASSTRTGAETQYF.

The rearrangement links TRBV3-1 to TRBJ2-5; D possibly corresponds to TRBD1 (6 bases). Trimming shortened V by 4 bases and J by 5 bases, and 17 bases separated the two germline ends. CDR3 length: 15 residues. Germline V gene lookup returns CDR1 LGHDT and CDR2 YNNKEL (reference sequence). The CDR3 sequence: CASSLRTGLGETQYF. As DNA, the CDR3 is TGTGCCAGCAGCCTGCGAACAGGGTTGGGGGAGACCCAGTACTTC.

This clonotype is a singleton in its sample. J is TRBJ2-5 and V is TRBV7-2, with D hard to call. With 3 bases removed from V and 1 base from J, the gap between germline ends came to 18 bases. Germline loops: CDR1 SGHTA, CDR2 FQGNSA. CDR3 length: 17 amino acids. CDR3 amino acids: CASSFGTLSRSQETQYF. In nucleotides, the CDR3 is TGTGCCAGCAGCTTTGGTACTCTGTCCAGGAGCCAAGAGACCCAGTACTTC.

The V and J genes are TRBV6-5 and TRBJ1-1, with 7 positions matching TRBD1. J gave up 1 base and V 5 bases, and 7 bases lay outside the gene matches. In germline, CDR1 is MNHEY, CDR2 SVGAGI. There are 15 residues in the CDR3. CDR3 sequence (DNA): TGTGCCAGCAGTCCCCGGGACAGCAGGAACACTGAAGCTTTCTTT. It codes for CASSPRDSRNTEAFF.

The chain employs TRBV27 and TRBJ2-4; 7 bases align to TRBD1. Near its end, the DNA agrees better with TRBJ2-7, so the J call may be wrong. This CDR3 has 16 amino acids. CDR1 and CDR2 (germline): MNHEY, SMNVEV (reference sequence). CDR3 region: CASSPPRTGRPYEQYF. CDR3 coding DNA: TGTGCCAGCAGTCCACCCCGGACAGGTAGGCCCTACGAGCAGTACTTC.

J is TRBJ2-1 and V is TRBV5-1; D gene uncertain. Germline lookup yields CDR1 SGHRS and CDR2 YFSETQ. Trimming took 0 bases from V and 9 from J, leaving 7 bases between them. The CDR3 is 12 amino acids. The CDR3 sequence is CASSLERSEQFF. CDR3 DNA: TGCGCCAGCAGCTTGGAACGTAGTGAGCAGTTCTTC.

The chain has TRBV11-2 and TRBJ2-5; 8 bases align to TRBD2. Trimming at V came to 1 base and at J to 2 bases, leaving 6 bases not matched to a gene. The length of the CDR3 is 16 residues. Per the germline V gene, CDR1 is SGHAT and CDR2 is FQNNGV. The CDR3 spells CASSLAPGLGQETQYF. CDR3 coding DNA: TGTGCCAGCAGCTTAGCCCCGGGACTAGGTCAAGAGACCCAGTACTTC.

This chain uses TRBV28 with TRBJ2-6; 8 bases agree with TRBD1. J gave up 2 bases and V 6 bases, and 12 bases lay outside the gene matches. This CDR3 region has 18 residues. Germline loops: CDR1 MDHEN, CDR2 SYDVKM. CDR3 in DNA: TGTGCCAGCAGATCCCCAGGGGGCGCATTGGCTGGGGCCAACGTCCTGACTTTC. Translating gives CASRSPGGALAGANVLTF.